This TCR beta chain was captured by sequencing in a study of T-cell memory formation after mild COVID-19. V dropped 1 base and J dropped 2 bases, with 13 bases sitting between them. In germline, CDR1 is SGHAT, CDR2 FQNNGV. There are 16 residues in the CDR3. TCRdb fed the 5' RACE reads into MiXCR, producing one record per CDR3 protein. The sample consists of approximately 250,000 distinct CDR3 sequences, 15% of them appearing once. The gene calls are TRBV11-2 and TRBJ2-3; weak D call: TRBD2 (6 bases). The sequencing input was PBMCs or a T cell subset sorted from them (not recorded which). This TCR was recovered from an adult woman who had mild COVID-19 (a few samples of this study predate the infection). Cell type and time point are not known. CDR3 region: CASSLVRGSYTDTQYF. CDR3 bases: TGTGCCAGCAGCTTAGTTCGGGGGTCCTACACAGATACGCAGTATTTT.